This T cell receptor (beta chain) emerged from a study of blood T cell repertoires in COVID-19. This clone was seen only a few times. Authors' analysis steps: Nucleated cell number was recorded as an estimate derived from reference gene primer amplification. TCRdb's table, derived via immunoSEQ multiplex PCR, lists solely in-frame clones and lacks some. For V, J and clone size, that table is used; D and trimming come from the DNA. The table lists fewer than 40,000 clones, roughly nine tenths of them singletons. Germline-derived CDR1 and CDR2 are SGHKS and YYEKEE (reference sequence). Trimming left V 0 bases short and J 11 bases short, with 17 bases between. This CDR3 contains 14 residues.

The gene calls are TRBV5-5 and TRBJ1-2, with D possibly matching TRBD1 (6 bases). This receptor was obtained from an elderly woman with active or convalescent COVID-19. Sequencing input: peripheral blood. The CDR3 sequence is CASSLGPGDVRYTF. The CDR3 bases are TGTGCCAGCAGCTTGGGCCCAGGGGACGTGCGTTACACCTTC.